Listed below are T cell receptor beta chains from one sample, sequenced in a study of CXCR3-negative and CXCR3-positive naive CD8 T cells. From its re-call of the 5' RACE reads, TCRdb lists each CDR3 protein once, without DNA. The sample table includes roughly 7,200 distinct CDR3 sequences. Sequencing was carried out using naive CXCR3+ CD8+ T cells from blood. These receptors all come from a human donor in good health. Some clones in this sample may be carry-over from other donors' samples. Both conserved end residues are part of each CDR3. The order of the fields is J gene, clone size, V gene, CDR3 protein. The size entry is marked missing in some rows and otherwise reads once, few, many or a size class.

TRBJ2-7,NA,TRBV29-1,CSVWDTDSYEQYF
TRBJ2-3,medium-sized,TRBV28,CASSLKPSTDTQYF
TRBJ2-7,NA,TRBV13,CASSSEGQNYEQYF
TRBJ2-7,NA,TRBV14,CASSPGLALYEQYF
TRBJ1-1,medium-sized,TRBV5-4,CASSSGTPGVGFF
TRBJ2-7,NA,TRBV7-2,CASSLVPSGNYEQYF
TRBJ2-3,medium-sized,TRBV29-1,CSVERDSVGTDTQYF
TRBJ2-5,medium-sized,TRBV18,CASSPPLETRQETQYF
TRBJ2-5,medium-sized,TRBV7-8,CASSVPFGQNQETQYF
TRBJ2-1,NA,TRBV5-6,CASIGPIPYNEQFF
TRBJ2-3,medium-sized,TRBV29-1,CSVEEGSGGYTDTQYF
TRBJ1-2,NA,TRBV12-3/TRBV12-4,CASTLVTGYGYTF
TRBJ2-7,NA,TRBV7-9,CASSQTGTSDRYEQYF
TRBJ2-7,NA,TRBV29-1,CSVDGPSYEQYF
TRBJ2-7,NA,TRBV4-1,CASSQVGQGYDEQYF
TRBJ1-1,medium-sized,TRBV28,CASHLTRDTEAFF
TRBJ2-5,medium-sized,TRBV7-9,CASSYFIDRKETQYF
TRBJ2-7,medium-sized,TRBV4-1,CASSQRTDSYEQYF
TRBJ2-7,medium-sized,TRBV2,CASSDWNEQYF
TRBJ2-3,medium-sized,TRBV20-1,CSARFGTSETDTQYF
TRBJ2-3,medium-sized,TRBV11-3,CASSSEGGVDTQYF
TRBJ2-1,medium-sized,TRBV14,CASAEGGAYNEQFF
TRBJ2-7,NA,TRBV5-1,CASSLASGQSYEQYF
TRBJ2-4,NA,TRBV2,CASKERHGRENIQYF
TRBJ2-3,NA,TRBV7-3,CASSPVAGPTDTQYF
TRBJ2-7,NA,TRBV28,CASSLGGFTEQYF
TRBJ2-1,NA,TRBV15,CATSRDSANEQFF
TRBJ2-1,NA,TRBV7-9,CASTTSGGDNEQFF
TRBJ2-3,medium-sized,TRBV12-3/TRBV12-4,CASSWTSFRPSDVDTQYF
TRBJ2-7,NA,TRBV29-1,CSVSRTGSDEQYF
TRBJ2-1,NA,TRBV20-1,CSARDGSGSSYNEQFF
TRBJ2-5,medium-sized,TRBV12-3/TRBV12-4,CASSSETGETQYF
TRBJ2-7,large,TRBV6-6,CASSYSRLAVEYEQYF
TRBJ2-5,NA,TRBV6-5,CASSETENQETQYF
TRBJ1-2,medium-sized,TRBV29-1,CSAQGVNFLDGYTF
TRBJ1-4,NA,TRBV4-3,CASSPDGQELAPSEKLFF
TRBJ1-5,NA,TRBV9,CASSPSLWGPQHF
TRBJ2-7,medium-sized,TRBV2,CASSAVVHEQYF
TRBJ2-7,NA,TRBV29-1,CSVTFSGYEQYF
TRBJ2-7,NA,TRBV7-8,CASSPDGTAYEQYF
TRBJ1-2,medium-sized,TRBV6-5,CASSYSAVNYGYTF
TRBJ1-2,NA,TRBV20-1,CSASLPYMGYGYTF
TRBJ2-7,medium-sized,TRBV6-2/TRBV6-3,CASSYSSLAMYEQYF
TRBJ1-5,medium-sized,TRBV19,CASSIRRLDQPQHF
TRBJ2-5,medium-sized,TRBV4-1,CASSPFSGIETQYF
TRBJ2-1,medium-sized,TRBV29-1,CSVTPGGLGNEQFF
TRBJ1-4,NA,TRBV2,CAFSRRGFNEKLFF
TRBJ2-7,NA,TRBV5-1,CASSPERGAYEQYF
TRBJ2-1,NA,TRBV6-2/TRBV6-3,CASSHPFWEQFF
TRBJ1-2,NA,TRBV7-9,CASSLDLERYNYGYTF
TRBJ1-1,NA,TRBV29-1,CSVVGGSTEAFF
TRBJ2-7,medium-sized,TRBV7-9,CASSPRDTISYEQYF